This T cell receptor beta chain was sequenced during a study of blood T cell repertoires in COVID-19. V lost 4 bases to trimming and J lost 8 bases; unmatched junction nucleotides: 14. The CDR3 contains 18 residues. Germline lookup yields CDR1 SGHKS and CDR2 YYEKEE (reference sequence). The age range of participants was about 18 to 95 years, with residence in under 25 US areas. Which cohort a participant joined came from the clinical history participants gave. What the recovered Cohort 3 donors had was two negative PCRs, clearance, or symptom resolution. Here immunoSEQ multiplex PCR was the method, and the copy in TCRdb shows in-frame clones only, minus some. The repertoire holds over 300,000 clones, with about 89% as singletons.

Sequencing input: PBMCs or T cells enriched from blood (not recorded which). This TCR derives from a woman in her 40s who had recovered from COVID-19. V usage is TRBV5-5 and J usage is TRBJ2-1, with TRBD2 matching 14 bases. DNA of the CDR3: TGTGCCAGCAGCATTTATAACGGACTAGCGGGGGGCGGCCATGAGCAGTTCTTC. Translated, it gives CASSIYNGLAGGGHEQFF.